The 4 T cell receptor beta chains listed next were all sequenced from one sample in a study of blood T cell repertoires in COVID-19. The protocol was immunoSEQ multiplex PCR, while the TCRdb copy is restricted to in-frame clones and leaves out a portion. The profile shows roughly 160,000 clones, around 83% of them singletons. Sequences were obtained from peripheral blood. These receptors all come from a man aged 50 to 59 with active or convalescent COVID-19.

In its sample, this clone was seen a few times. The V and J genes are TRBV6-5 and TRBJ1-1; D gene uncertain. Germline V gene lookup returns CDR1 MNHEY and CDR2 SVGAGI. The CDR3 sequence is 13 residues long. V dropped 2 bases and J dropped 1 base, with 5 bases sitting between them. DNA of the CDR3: TGTGCCAGCAGTTACGGAGGGAACACTGAAGCTTTCTTT. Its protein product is CASSYGGNTEAFF.

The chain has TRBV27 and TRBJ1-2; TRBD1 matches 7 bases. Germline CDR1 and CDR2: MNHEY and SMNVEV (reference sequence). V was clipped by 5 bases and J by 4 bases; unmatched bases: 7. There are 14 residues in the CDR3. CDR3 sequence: CASSLHGQAYGYTF. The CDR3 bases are TGTGCCAGCAGTCTACACGGACAGGCCTATGGCTACACCTTC.

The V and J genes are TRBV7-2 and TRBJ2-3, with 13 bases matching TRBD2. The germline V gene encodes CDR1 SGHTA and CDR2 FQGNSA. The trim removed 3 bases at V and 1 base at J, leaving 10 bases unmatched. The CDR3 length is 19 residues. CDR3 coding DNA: TGTGCCAGCAGCTTGGACATAGGACTAGCGGGGGCCCGCACAGATACGCAGTATTTT. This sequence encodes CASSLDIGLAGARTDTQYF. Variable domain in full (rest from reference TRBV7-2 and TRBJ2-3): GAGVSQSPSNKVTEKGKDVELRCDPISGHTALYWYRQSLGQGLEFLIYFQGNSAPDKSGLPSDRFSAERTGGSVSTLTIQRTQQEDSAVYLCASSLDIGLAGARTDTQYFGPGTRLTVL.

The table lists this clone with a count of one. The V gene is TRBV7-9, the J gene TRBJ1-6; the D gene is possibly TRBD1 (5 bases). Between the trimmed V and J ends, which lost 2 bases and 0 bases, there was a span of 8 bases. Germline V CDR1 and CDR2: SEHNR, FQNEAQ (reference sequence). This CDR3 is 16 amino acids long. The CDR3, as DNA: TGTGCCAGCAGCTTAAGGGGAAGCTCCTATAATTCACCCCTCCACTTT. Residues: CASSLRGSSYNSPLHF.